What follows are 25 T cell receptor beta chains derived from one specimen sequenced in a study of T cell responses to AZD1222 COVID-19 vaccine. Some clones are missing from TCRdb's copy, which holds only in-frame ones; the method was immunoSEQ multiplex PCR. Counted here are 100,000 to 120,000 clones, about 88% occurring once; the ten biggest clones make up roughly two fifths. Specimen: peripheral blood, collected 28 days after the second AZD1222 dose. These receptors all stem from an adult who received the AZD1222 COVID-19 vaccine.

The V call is TRBV7-2, the J call TRBJ1-2, with TRBD1 matching over 11 bases. Per the germline V gene, CDR1 is SGHTA and CDR2 is FQGNSA. There are 16 residues in the CDR3. V lost 5 bases and J lost 5; bases outside the gene matches: 10. The CDR3 DNA reads TGTGCCAGCAGCCCGAGGACAGGGGGCAGGAATTATGGCTACACCTTC. It yields the protein CASSPRTGGRNYGYTF.

The chain joins TRBV28 to TRBJ1-2, with D maybe TRBD1 (5 bases). Germline lookup yields CDR1 MDHEN and CDR2 SYDVKM. This CDR3 has 10 residues. Trimming left V 6 bases short and J 9 bases short, with 8 bases between. CDR3 DNA: TGTGCCAGCAGCGGGGCAAGCTACACCTTC. This encodes CASSGASYTF.

The V and J genes are TRBV6-4 and TRBJ2-1, with 9 bases fitting TRBD2. Unmatched junction bases numbered 2, after V lost 2 bases and J lost 3 bases. Germline V lookup: CDR1 MRHNA, CDR2 SNTAGT. This CDR3 spans 15 amino acids. This CDR3 is CASSDPAGGYNEQFF. The CDR3, as DNA: TGTGCCAGCAGTGACCCAGCGGGAGGCTACAATGAGCAGTTCTTC.

This chain joins TRBV2 and TRBJ1-3; no firm D call. CDR3 length: 13 amino acids. The germline V gene has CDR1 SNHLY and CDR2 FYNNEI. V was pared by 10 bases and J by 0 bases, with 10 bases between. The CDR3 spells CATADNSGNTIYF. In DNA, the CDR3 is TGTGCCACTGCGGATAACTCTGGAAACACCATATATTTT. The complete variable domain, with remaining parts taken from reference TRBV2 and TRBJ1-3, reads EPEVTQTPSHQVTQMGQEVILRCVPISNHLYFYWYRQILGQKVEFLVSFYNNEISEKSEIFDDQFSVERPDGSNFTLKIRSTKLEDSAMYFCATADNSGNTIYFGEGSWLTVV.

V gene TRBV7-9 combines with J gene TRBJ1-5; D possibly corresponds to TRBD1 (6 bases). The CDR3 sequence is 18 residues long. The germline V and J ends were trimmed by 5 bases and 1 base, with 21 bases remaining between them. Germline lookup yields CDR1 SEHNR and CDR2 FQNEAQ (reference sequence). The CDR3 loop reads CASSRSMVEGQSNQPQHF. CDR3 DNA sequence: TGTGCCAGCAGCCGATCGATGGTTGAGGGACAAAGCAATCAGCCCCAGCATTTT.

The CDR3 nucleotides are TGTGCCAGCAGCCTATCCCTTTGGACTAGCGGGAGTTCACACACCGGGGAGCTGTTTTTT. This codes for CASSLSLWTSGSSHTGELFF. The chain is built from TRBV11-3 and TRBJ2-2, with TRBD2 matching 13 bases. The CDR3 runs 20 residues. V was clipped by 5 bases and J by 3 bases; unmatched bases: 15. Germline lookup yields CDR1 SGHNT and CDR2 YENEEA.

The chain employs TRBV2 and TRBJ1-3; D possibly corresponds to TRBD1 (5 bases). The CDR3 contains 14 residues. CDR1 and CDR2 from the germline V gene are SNHLY and FYNNEI. Trimming shortened V by 4 bases and J by 2 bases, and 9 bases separated the two germline ends. DNA for the CDR3: TGTGCCAGCAGTGGGGGCGCTACTGGAAACACCATATATTTT. Translation gives CASSGGATGNTIYF.

On this clone: Germline and junction disagree at one end, which may indicate a read error. The chain has TRBV4-1 and TRBJ2-5; the match to TRBD2 covers 7 bases. This CDR3 spans 16 amino acids. Germline-derived CDR1 and CDR2 are MGHRA and YSYEKL. The CDR3 protein is CASSQGRGSNPEAQYF. As DNA, the CDR3 is TGCGCCAGCAGCCAAGGACGCGGGAGTAACCCAGAGGCCCAGTACTTC.

This chain connects TRBV27 to TRBJ2-7; possibly TRBD1 for D (7 bases). The V and J ends lost 1 base and 3 bases respectively, with 19 bases between them. The CDR3 contains 17 residues. Germline lookup yields CDR1 MNHEY and CDR2 SMNVEV (reference sequence). CDR3 loop: CASSLYRLRQGGYEQYF. CDR3 DNA: TGTGCCAGCAGTTTATATCGCCTCCGACAGGGAGGCTACGAGCAGTACTTC.

The V gene is TRBV18, the J gene TRBJ1-5; D is undetermined. The germline V gene has CDR1 KGHSH and CDR2 LQKENI. V was pared by 1 base and J by 6 bases, with 13 bases between. The CDR3 covers 15 residues. This CDR3 is CASSPRGAGSQPQHF. DNA of the CDR3: TGTGCCAGCTCACCACGAGGTGCAGGTTCTCAGCCCCAGCATTTT.

This clone has just one count. V gene TRBV27 combines with J gene TRBJ2-1; 8 bases are shared with TRBD2. The V and J ends lost 5 bases and 0 bases, in that order; junction bases with no gene match: 9. The CDR3 is 17 amino acids. The germline V gene has CDR1 MNHEY and CDR2 SMNVEV (reference sequence). The CDR3 loop is CASSQRLAPSSYNEQFF. The CDR3, as DNA: TGTGCCAGCAGTCAGCGACTAGCGCCGAGCTCCTACAATGAGCAGTTCTTC.

The chain carries TRBV29-1 and TRBJ2-2; D assignment may be TRBD1 or TRBD2 (6 bases each). This CDR3 is built from 16 residues. Trimming shortened V by 5 bases and J by 2 bases, and 18 bases separated the two germline ends. CDR1 and CDR2 from the germline V gene are SQVTM and ANQGSEA. CDR3 amino acids: CSVSPLLGGNTGELFF. The DNA for the CDR3 is TGCAGCGTTTCGCCACTCCTCGGGGGCAACACCGGGGAGCTGTTTTTT.

This clone was picked up a small number of times. The gene calls are TRBV7-2 and TRBJ1-1; TRBD1 agrees at 7 bases. The trim removed 7 bases at V and 4 bases at J, leaving 6 bases unmatched. CDR1 is SGHTA and CDR2 is FQGNSA in the germline V gene. The CDR3 is made up of 13 amino acids. The CDR3 region has the DNA TGTGCCAGCACCGTGACAGGGATCACTGAAGCTTTCTTT. Translated: CASTVTGITEAFF.

V is TRBV10-3 and J is TRBJ2-3; maybe TRBD1 (6 bases). This CDR3 spans 14 amino acids. The ends were cut back, 6 bases at V and 5 bases at J, with 15 bases in the middle. The V gene's germline CDR1 is ENHRY and CDR2 SYGVKD. The CDR3 sequence: CAIRKERGRDTQYF. The CDR3 DNA follows: TGTGCCATCAGGAAGGAGAGGGGGAGAGATACGCAGTATTTT.

In its sample, this clone was seen once. The chain has TRBV10-2 and TRBJ2-7, with TRBD2 as a possible D gene (5 bases). In germline, CDR1 is WSHSY, CDR2 SAAADI. V shed 2 bases and J shed 2 bases, with 13 bases lying between them. The CDR3 extends over 15 amino acids. The CDR3 sequence: CASSERGLAAYEQYF. In DNA form, the CDR3 reads TGCGCCAGCAGTGAGAGAGGGCTAGCCGCCTACGAGCAGTACTTC.

The rearrangement links TRBV19 to TRBJ2-2; TRBD1 or TRBD2 may be the D gene (5 bases each). The germline V gene encodes CDR1 LNHDA and CDR2 SQIVND (reference sequence). CDR3 size: 14 residues. Trimming shortened V by 6 bases and J by 4 bases, and 12 bases separated the two germline ends. DNA for the CDR3: TGTGCCAGTAGACCGGACGGGACCACCGGGGAGCTGTTTTTT. The encoded protein is CASRPDGTTGELFF.

This clone was found once. The chain uses TRBV2 and TRBJ1-1, with TRBD1 identical over 9 bases. V lost 6 bases to trimming and J lost 11 bases; unmatched junction nucleotides: 4. Germline lookup yields CDR1 SNHLY and CDR2 FYNNEI. The CDR3 has 11 residues. CDR3 loop: CASRVTGGAFF. The CDR3 DNA sequence: TGTGCCAGCAGAGTGACAGGGGGTGCTTTCTTT.

The chain employs TRBV5-6 and TRBJ1-2, with D hard to call. V lost 0 bases to trimming and J lost 7 bases, with 7 bases between them. This CDR3 spans 12 amino acids. Germline values: CDR1 SGHDT, CDR2 YYEEEE. The CDR3 region has the DNA TGTGCCAGCAGCTTGGGCTATACTGGCTACACCTTC. Amino acid sequence: CASSLGYTGYTF.

The rearrangement links TRBV15 to TRBJ2-2, with D hard to call. Deletions cut 1 base from V and 5 bases from J, with 5 bases between. There are 13 residues in the CDR3. Germline V gene data show CDR1 as LNHNV and CDR2 as YYDKDF (reference sequence). CDR3 bases: TGTGCCACCAGCAGAGTGGAAACCGGGGAGCTGTTTTTT. Protein sequence: CATSRVETGELFF.

V gene TRBV19 combines with J gene TRBJ1-2; 8 nucleotides align to TRBD1. The CDR3 spans 15 residues. Germline CDR1 reads LNHDA; CDR2 reads SQIVND (reference sequence). Losses at the gene ends were 2 bases for V and 6 bases for J; bases not matched to a gene: 8. The CDR3 bases are TGTGCCAGTAGTATATCGGACAGGGATTTGGATGGCTACACCTTC. Its translation: CASSISDRDLDGYTF.

The rearrangement uses TRBV7-2 and TRBJ2-6; D might be TRBD2 (6 bases). Trimming removed 5 bases at V and 6 bases at J, with 11 bases between. Germline V lookup: CDR1 SGHTA, CDR2 FQGNSA. The CDR3 is 14 residues long. The CDR3, as DNA: TGTGCCAGCAGCCCGGGGGTTGAGGCCAACGTCCTGACTTTC. This codes for CASSPGVEANVLTF.

The V gene is TRBV4-1, the J gene TRBJ1-6; tentatively, D is TRBD1 (6 bases). V was pared by 0 bases and J by 7 bases, with 22 bases between. The CDR3 length is 19 residues. CDR1 and CDR2 (germline): MGHRA, YSYEKL. CDR3 DNA: TGCGCCAGCAGCCAAGAGCCCCAGGGGCAGACTACTCGAAATTCACCCCTCCACTTT. Its protein product is CASSQEPQGQTTRNSPLHF.

V gene TRBV28 combines with J gene TRBJ2-7; 8 nucleotides agree with TRBD2. V trimming: 1 base; J trimming: 6 bases; junction bases outside the gene matches: 5. The germline V gene encodes CDR1 MDHEN and CDR2 SYDVKM. The CDR3 consists of 14 residues. CDR3 DNA sequence: TGTGCCAGCAGTTTATTTGGGACTAGAGGCGAGCAGTACTTC. Translation: CASSLFGTRGEQYF.

This rearrangement joins TRBV11-2 to TRBJ2-5; D possibly corresponds to TRBD1 (6 bases). CDR3 length: 13 amino acids. Germline V gene lookup returns CDR1 SGHAT and CDR2 FQNNGV. V gave up 5 bases and J gave up 2 bases, with 9 bases separating them. The CDR3 bases are TGTGCCAGCAGCAGGGACACGCAAGAGACCCAGTACTTC. The encoded protein is CASSRDTQETQYF.

The chain links TRBV28 to TRBJ1-2; weak D call: TRBD1 (5 bases). The CDR3 runs 15 residues. The V and J ends lost 4 bases and 3 bases respectively, with 15 bases between them. CDR1 is MDHEN and CDR2 is SYDVKM in the germline V gene. For the CDR3, the DNA is TGTGCCAGCAGTTCTCCGCGGGGGGAGGACTATGGCTACACCTTC. Translated: CASSSPRGEDYGYTF.